The present TCR beta chain was sequenced within a study of T cell responses to AZD1222 COVID-19 vaccine. Study conclusions and caveats: Clonal diversity was possibly underestimated, and white British individuals and females predominated among donors.

This clone was picked up one time. The antigen is unknown. V was shortened by 0 bases and J by 12 bases, with 5 bases between the two germline ends. Germline assignment: CDR1 SQVTM and CDR2 ANQGSEA. The CDR3 contains 10 residues. Profiling relied on immunoSEQ multiplex PCR, and the TCRdb table lists in-frame clones only, not all of them. This sample has approximately 70,000 clones, with roughly 85% found just once. The sequencing here drew on peripheral blood, taken on day 0 of AZD1222 vaccination. The rearrangement joins TRBV29-1 to TRBJ1-4; D perhaps matches TRBD1 (5 bases). The clonotype originates from an adult in good health. The CDR3 bases are TGCAGCGTTGAAGACAGGGAACTGTTTTTT. This translates into CSVEDRELFF.